One sample yielded the 14 T cell receptor beta chains listed below, sequenced in a study of blood T cell repertoires in COVID-19. Libraries were prepared by immunoSEQ multiplex PCR; TCRdb keeps only in-frame clonotypes and omits some of them. The table records under 300,000 clones, approximately 80% of them present only once. Input material: peripheral blood. Every receptor here comes from a young man who had recovered from COVID-19.

This clone occurred once. The chain couples TRBV7-9 to TRBJ1-1; TRBD1 might be the D (6 bases). The CDR3 is 15 amino acids. CDR1 and CDR2 (germline): SEHNR, FQNEAQ (reference sequence). Trimming shortened V by 5 bases and J by 1 base, and 14 bases separated the two germline ends. The CDR3 DNA reads as TGTGCCAGCAGCACAGGGACCCTCGGGAACACTGAAGCTTTCTTT. Translation gives CASSTGTLGNTEAFF.

This clone was seen a handful of times. The chain couples TRBV4-2 to TRBJ2-1, with 11 bases identical to TRBD1. CDR1 LGHNA and CDR2 YNFKEQ come from the germline V gene. V lost 5 bases to trimming and J lost 0 bases; unmatched junction nucleotides: 6. The CDR3 contains 17 residues. The CDR3: CASSVDGTGGSYNEQFF. CDR3 nucleotides: TGTGCCAGCAGCGTTGACGGGACAGGGGGCTCCTACAATGAGCAGTTCTTC.

The V gene is TRBV15, the J gene TRBJ2-3, with 9 bases that match TRBD2. Germline V gene data show CDR1 as LNHNV and CDR2 as YYDKDF (reference sequence). This CDR3 is 17 amino acids long. Trimming at V came to 6 bases and at J to 2 bases, leaving 12 bases not matched to a gene. CDR3 region: CATSPILAGDTTDTQYF. The CDR3 DNA follows: TGTGCCACCAGTCCCATCTTAGCGGGGGATACCACAGATACGCAGTATTTT.

J is TRBJ1-6 and V is TRBV18; 8 nucleotides line up with TRBD1. The germline gives CDR1 KGHSH, CDR2 LQKENI. With V trimmed by 2 bases and J by 13 bases, 10 bases remained unmatched. This CDR3 comprises 15 residues. The CDR3 DNA is TGTGCCAGCTCACCAGAGCAGGGGGCGGAATCTCCCCTCCACTTT. Translation: CASSPEQGAESPLHF.

The chain couples TRBV2 to TRBJ2-3, with D possibly being TRBD1 (6 bases). The CDR3 runs to 15 residues. CDR1 and CDR2 (germline): SNHLY, FYNNEI. V gave up 7 bases and J gave up 2 bases, with 16 bases separating them. CDR3: CASTLRQDNTDTQYF. CDR3 in DNA: TGTGCCAGCACCTTAAGACAGGACAACACAGATACGCAGTATTTT. The complete variable domain, with remaining parts taken from reference TRBV2 and TRBJ2-3, reads EPEVTQTPSHQVTQMGQEVILRCVPISNHLYFYWYRQILGQKVEFLVSFYNNEISEKSEIFDDQFSVERPDGSNFTLKIRSTKLEDSAMYFCASTLRQDNTDTQYFGPGTRLTVL.

The chain couples TRBV11-2 to TRBJ2-5, with D perhaps TRBD2 (6 bases). CDR3 length: 13 amino acids. Between the trimmed V and J ends, which lost 1 base and 4 bases, there was a span of 7 bases. CDR1 is SGHAT, CDR2 FQNNGV, per germline. This CDR3 is CASSLGGAETQYF. Here the CDR3 DNA reads TGTGCCAGCAGCTTAGGCGGGGCAGAGACCCAGTACTTC. The full variable domain, its missing parts supplied by reference TRBV11-2 and TRBJ2-5, is EAGVAQSPRYKIIEKRQSVAFWCNPISGHATLYWYQQILGQGPKLLIQFQNNGVVDDSQLPKDRFSAERLKGVDSTLKIQPAKLEDSAVYLCASSLGGAETQYFGPGTRLLVL.

Comment on this clone: A junction end diverges from the germline sequence, so it may reflect a read error. The J gene is TRBJ1-4, the V gene TRBV12-3 or TRBV12-4, with a weak D call TRBD1 (6 bases). The CDR3 consists of 13 residues. DNA for the CDR3: TGTGCCAGCAGTTTAGCAACGACAGGCCATAACGTTTTT. This gives the protein CASSLATTGHNVF.

This sequence joins TRBV7-9 and TRBJ2-3; TRBD2 matches at 13 bases. Losses at the gene ends were 0 bases for V and 0 bases for J; bases not matched to a gene: 3. The CDR3 runs to 18 residues. Per the germline V gene, CDR1 is SEHNR and CDR2 is FQNEAQ (reference sequence). CDR3 residues: CASSLARLAGGSTDTQYF. CDR3 nucleotides: TGTGCCAGCAGCTTAGCGAGACTAGCGGGGGGTAGCACAGATACGCAGTATTTT.

The chain combines TRBV7-9 with TRBJ2-1, with TRBD1 matching over 12 bases. Unmatched junction bases numbered 6, after V lost 5 bases and J lost 10 bases. CDR1 is SEHNR, CDR2 FQNEAQ, per germline (reference sequence). The CDR3 has 14 amino acids. For the CDR3, the DNA is TGTGCCAGCAGCACGGGACAGGGGGCGCGGGAGCAGTTCTTC. Protein: CASSTGQGAREQFF.

The DNA for the CDR3 is TGTGCCAGCAGCTGGGGCGGGGGGGGCACAGATACGCAGTATTTT. It codes for CASSWGGGGTDTQYF. The V and J genes are TRBV11-2 and TRBJ2-3; the match to TRBD2 covers 9 bases. The germline CDR1 and CDR2 sequences are SGHAT and FQNNGV. The CDR3 sequence is 15 residues long. Trimming cost V 4 bases and J 1 base; bases outside gene matches: 3.

This chain connects TRBV5-1 to TRBJ2-1, with TRBD1 identical over 10 bases. This CDR3 region has 16 residues. Unmatched junction bases numbered 12, after V lost 4 bases and J lost 8 bases. Germline values: CDR1 SGHRS, CDR2 YFSETQ. This chain's CDR3 is CASSPSGQGRIYEQFF. Here the CDR3 DNA reads TGCGCCAGCAGCCCGTCGGGACAGGGGCGTATATATGAGCAGTTCTTC.

V and J are TRBV2 and TRBJ1-5; D may be TRBD1 (6 bases). CDR1 is SNHLY and CDR2 is FYNNEI in the germline V gene. Trimming left V 7 bases short and J 3 bases short, with 7 bases between. This CDR3 has 12 residues. The CDR3 DNA is TGTGCCAGCAACAGGGACAATCAGCCCCAGCATTTT. Its translation is CASNRDNQPQHF. Filled out from reference TRBV2 and TRBJ1-5, the complete variable domain reads EPEVTQTPSHQVTQMGQEVILRCVPISNHLYFYWYRQILGQKVEFLVSFYNNEISEKSEIFDDQFSVERPDGSNFTLKIRSTKLEDSAMYFCASNRDNQPQHFGDGTRLSIL.

J is TRBJ2-6 and V is TRBV10-2; 8 bases are a match to TRBD1. Germline assignment: CDR1 WSHSY and CDR2 SAAADI. The CDR3 sequence is 15 residues long. V dropped 6 bases and J dropped 2; count of bases not matched to a gene: 3. The CDR3 coding sequence is TGCGCCAGCAGAGAACAGGGGGCTGGGGCCAACGTCCTGACTTTC. It translates to CASREQGAGANVLTF.

The chain links TRBV28 to TRBJ2-3; 8 bases are a match to TRBD2. The CDR3 runs to 14 residues. Trimming took 6 bases from V and 4 from J; bases not matched to a gene: 6. Germline lookup yields CDR1 MDHEN and CDR2 SYDVKM. The CDR3 DNA is TGTGCCAGCAGGTCGGGCGGGGGGCCAGATACGCAGTATTTT. Protein sequence: CASRSGGGPDTQYF.